The 25 T cell receptor beta chains below all came from one sample that was sequenced in a study of radiation and T cells in renal cell carcinoma. Only in-frame clones appear in the TCRdb table, and some are missing; sequencing was by immunoSEQ multiplex PCR. The data contain around 95,000 clones, 75% to 85% of them singletons. Time point denoted: blood 4 weeks post-SBRT, at nephrectomy. Treatment meaning: 15 Gy SBRT to primary tumor, nephrectomy 4 weeks later. Sequencing was performed on blood, taken from a patient whose treatment included radiotherapy and nephrectomy. Receptors originate from a man aged 55 to 70 with renal cell carcinoma.

The chain combines TRBV5-1 with TRBJ2-5; TRBD2 is a possible D gene (5 bases). CDR3 length: 16 residues. Germline CDR1 and CDR2: SGHRS and YFSETQ. V lost 1 base and J lost 2, with 15 bases in between. CDR3: CASSLYPRAGQETQYF. The CDR3 coding sequence is TGCGCCAGCAGCTTGTATCCGAGGGCGGGTCAAGAGACCCAGTACTTC.

V is TRBV27 and J is TRBJ1-2, with D possibly TRBD1 on 6 matching bases. The V and J ends lost 2 bases and 4 bases respectively, with 14 bases between them. In germline, CDR1 is MNHEY, CDR2 SMNVEV (reference sequence). The CDR3 consists of 15 residues. CDR3 amino acids: CASSLRGRRIYGYTF. The CDR3 DNA reads TGTGCCAGCAGTTTACGGGGGCGCCGGATCTATGGCTACACCTTC.

This chain joins TRBV10-3 and TRBJ2-3, with TRBD2 matching over 13 bases. Trimming at V came to 6 bases and at J to 2 bases, leaving 14 bases not matched to a gene. The V gene's germline CDR1 is ENHRY and CDR2 SYGVKD. The CDR3 has 19 amino acids. The CDR3 here is CAISPGLAGSNSPTDTQYF. CDR3 coding DNA: TGTGCCATCAGCCCGGGACTAGCGGGATCGAATTCCCCCACAGATACGCAGTATTTT.

V is TRBV9 and J is TRBJ1-4; D perhaps matches TRBD1 (5 bases). Germline lookup yields CDR1 SGDLS and CDR2 YYNGEE. This CDR3 has 15 residues. V shed 5 bases and J shed 0 bases, with 11 bases lying between them. The CDR3 bases are TGTGCCAGCAGTGGAGGGGCCGCAACTAATGAAAAACTGTTTTTT. This translates into CASSGGAATNEKLFF.

J is TRBJ1-4 and V is TRBV7-2; D is possibly TRBD1 (6 bases). The CDR3 consists of 18 residues. Germline CDR1 reads SGHTA; CDR2 reads FQGNSA. The V end lost 5 bases, the J end lost 2 bases, and 21 bases lay between the germline ends. CDR3 sequence: CASSAGLGGRRTNEKLFF. In nucleotides, the CDR3 is TGTGCCAGCAGCGCCGGCCTAGGGGGGCGGCGGACTAATGAAAAACTGTTTTTT.

This clone has just a few counts. J is TRBJ1-5 and V is TRBV5-1, with 9 bases aligning to TRBD1. This CDR3 is built from 14 residues. V lost 1 base, J lost 6 bases, and 2 bases stayed unmatched. Germline loops: CDR1 SGHRS, CDR2 YFSETQ. CDR3 bases: TGCGCCAGCAGCTTGACACAGGGGGCTCAGCCCCAGCATTTT. Protein: CASSLTQGAQPQHF.

The chain couples TRBV9 to TRBJ2-1; D gene ambiguous. The CDR3 consists of 14 residues. CDR1 SGDLS and CDR2 YYNGEE come from the germline V gene. With 3 bases removed from V and 3 bases from J, the gap between germline ends came to 10 bases. In DNA, the CDR3 is TGTGCCAGCAGCGGAAGGACCAGCTACAATGAGCAGTTCTTC. Protein: CASSGRTSYNEQFF.

The chain is built from TRBV6-1 and TRBJ1-2, with TRBD1 identical over 8 bases. After removal of 3 bases from V and 14 bases from J, the junction contained 5 bases not matched to a gene. Germline assignment: CDR1 MNHNS and CDR2 SASEGT. The CDR3 totals 11 residues. CDR3 protein: CASSEGTGGTF. The CDR3 coding sequence is TGTGCCAGCAGTGAGGGGACAGGCGGGACCTTC.

The gene calls are TRBV7-9 and TRBJ1-1, with 10 bases lining up with TRBD1. V dropped 1 base and J dropped 3; count of bases not matched to a gene: 11. Germline V gene lookup returns CDR1 SEHNR and CDR2 FQNEAQ (reference sequence). This CDR3 has 18 residues. Here the CDR3 reads CASSLGRARDRGDTEAFF. For the CDR3, the DNA is TGTGCCAGCAGCTTAGGAAGGGCAAGGGACAGGGGCGACACTGAAGCTTTCTTT.

This clone was counted once. The genes are TRBV18 and TRBJ1-2; D not certain. Trimming removed 8 bases from V and 1 base from J, with 8 bases in between. This CDR3 has 12 amino acids. Germline V lookup: CDR1 KGHSH, CDR2 LQKENI. The CDR3 loop reads CASPVSNYGYTF. The CDR3 DNA sequence: TGTGCCAGCCCAGTCAGTAACTATGGCTACACCTTC.

This clone was counted a few times. The V and J genes are TRBV7-2 and TRBJ1-1; D unresolved. This CDR3 contains 15 residues. The germline CDR1 and CDR2 sequences are SGHTA and FQGNSA. The V gene lost 0 bases and the J gene lost 0 bases, with 8 bases spanning the gap. CDR3: CASSLAPGMNTEAFF. The CDR3 bases are TGTGCCAGCAGCTTAGCTCCGGGGATGAACACTGAAGCTTTCTTT. The full variable domain, with the rest looked up from reference TRBV7-2 and TRBJ1-1, is GAGVSQSPSNKVTEKGKDVELRCDPISGHTALYWYRQSLGQGLEFLIYFQGNSAPDKSGLPSDRFSAERTGGSVSTLTIQRTQQEDSAVYLCASSLAPGMNTEAFFGQGTRLTVV.

The chain joins TRBV28 to TRBJ1-2; possible D gene TRBD1, 5 bases. This CDR3 contains 12 residues. V shed 6 bases and J shed 0 bases, with 5 bases lying between them. CDR1 MDHEN and CDR2 SYDVKM come from the germline V gene. The CDR3 DNA sequence: TGTGCCAGCAGGGGGGCTAACTATGGCTACACCTTC. Amino acid sequence: CASRGANYGYTF.

The chain carries TRBV5-1 and TRBJ2-3; D is unresolved. The germline V gene has CDR1 SGHRS and CDR2 YFSETQ. CDR3 size: 15 residues. The ends were cut back, 0 bases at V and 2 bases at J, with 10 bases in the middle. CDR3 protein: CASSLGLPNTDTQYF. CDR3 nucleotides: TGCGCCAGCAGCTTGGGCTTGCCTAACACAGATACGCAGTATTTT.

The chain links TRBV4-2 to TRBJ1-3; 9 nucleotides match TRBD1. This CDR3 contains 19 residues. The J segment lost 0 bases and the V segment lost 3 bases, leaving 12 bases of the junction unmatched. Germline V gene sequence: CDR1 LGHNA, CDR2 YNFKEQ. CDR3 sequence reads: CASSHQSPGTGSSGNTIYF. CDR3 sequence (DNA): TGTGCCAGCAGCCACCAGAGTCCCGGGACAGGGAGCTCTGGAAACACCATATATTTT.

This chain links TRBV2 with TRBJ2-7, with 7 bases aligning to TRBD2. Germline loops: CDR1 SNHLY, CDR2 FYNNEI. The CDR3 spans 14 residues. The V and J ends lost 7 bases and 2 bases, in that order; junction bases with no gene match: 8. CDR3 sequence: CASMIHSGPYEQYF. In nucleotides, the CDR3 is TGTGCCAGCATGATCCATAGCGGGCCCTACGAGCAGTACTTC.

In its sample, this clone was seen a few times. V usage is TRBV7-9 and J usage is TRBJ2-1; weak D call: TRBD2 (6 bases). The germline gives CDR1 SEHNR, CDR2 FQNEAQ (reference sequence). With 2 bases removed from V and 3 bases from J, the gap between germline ends came to 11 bases. There are 15 residues in the CDR3. CDR3 sequence (DNA): TGTGCCAGCAGCTTAAACACGGGAGTCTACAATGAGCAGTTCTTC. Its translation is CASSLNTGVYNEQFF.

The rearrangement joins TRBV19 to TRBJ1-2; D gene uncertain. The V gene's germline CDR1 is LNHDA and CDR2 SQIVND (reference sequence). The CDR3 runs 11 residues. V was cut by 7 bases and J by 5 bases, with 8 bases left in between. DNA for the CDR3: TGTGCCAGTAAAAGGGAATATGGCTACACCTTC. Translating gives CASKREYGYTF.

The J gene is TRBJ1-2, the V gene TRBV7-9; possibly TRBD1 for D (5 bases). This CDR3 is built from 13 residues. Germline CDR1 and CDR2: SEHNR and FQNEAQ (reference sequence). Trimming took 5 bases from V and 7 from J, leaving 14 bases between them. The CDR3 protein is CASSRDRVSGYTF. CDR3 DNA: TGTGCCAGCAGCCGGGACCGGGTCAGTGGCTACACCTTC. Combining the CDR3 with reference TRBV7-9 and TRBJ1-2 gives the whole variable domain DTGVSQNPRHKITKRGQNVTFRCDPISEHNRLYWYRQTLGQGPEFLTYFQNEAQLEKSRLLSDRFSAERPKGSFSTLEIQRTEQGDSAMYLCASSRDRVSGYTFGSGTRLTVV.

This chain connects TRBV19 to TRBJ2-7; D unresolved. V lost 10 bases and J 2 bases, leaving 12 bases between the germline ends. Per germline, CDR1 LNHDA and CDR2 SQIVND (reference sequence). This CDR3 has 12 residues. The CDR3 nucleotides are TGTGCCATTTCCAATGGGGCCTACGAGCAGTACTTC. Translating it yields CAISNGAYEQYF.

The chain combines TRBV9 with TRBJ2-1, with 7 bases matching TRBD1. CDR1 is SGDLS and CDR2 is YYNGEE in the germline V gene. This CDR3 is built from 17 residues. Unmatched junction bases numbered 9, after V lost 0 bases and J lost 3 bases. The CDR3 sequence: CASSVDLRDSYYNEQFF. Written as DNA, the CDR3 is TGTGCCAGCAGCGTAGATTTACGGGACAGCTACTACAATGAGCAGTTCTTC.

This clone has just a few counts. The genes are TRBV7-8 and TRBJ2-5; D remains unclear. The CDR3 contains 10 residues. Looked up from germline, CDR1 is SGHVS and CDR2 is FQNEAQ. The ends were cut back, 3 bases at V and 5 bases at J, with 1 base in the middle. CDR3 nucleotides: TGTGCCAGCAGCTTCGAGACCCAGTACTTC. Translated: CASSFETQYF.

The chain uses TRBV5-1 and TRBJ2-5; D unclear. The CDR3 has 13 amino acids. Looked up from germline, CDR1 is SGHRS and CDR2 is YFSETQ. V lost 0 bases, J lost 5 bases, and 8 bases lay in between. CDR3 protein: CASSLGPRETQYF. The CDR3 DNA reads as TGCGCCAGCAGCTTGGGCCCCCGGGAGACCCAGTACTTC.

The chain couples TRBV28 to TRBJ2-7, with 12 bases that match TRBD2. The germline gives CDR1 MDHEN, CDR2 SYDVKM. This CDR3 contains 19 residues. V gave up 6 bases and J gave up 3 bases; unmatched junction bases: 18. Here the CDR3 DNA reads TGTGCCAGCAGCCCCACCCAGGGTCTAGCGGGAGGGGCACACTACGAGCAGTACTTC. Residues: CASSPTQGLAGGAHYEQYF.

This clone was counted between two and nine times. J is TRBJ2-7 and V is TRBV6-1; 11 nucleotides agree with TRBD2. The trim removed 7 bases at V and 2 bases at J, leaving 7 bases unmatched. The V gene's germline CDR1 is MNHNS and CDR2 SASEGT. The CDR3 length is 15 residues. The CDR3: CASKEILAGAYEQYF. The DNA of the CDR3 is TGTGCCAGCAAAGAGATACTAGCGGGAGCCTACGAGCAGTACTTC.

This sequence joins TRBV7-8 and TRBJ2-7; tentative D call: TRBD2 (5 bases). V was cut by 5 bases and J by 1 base, with 9 bases left in between. This CDR3 region has 13 residues. Germline lookup yields CDR1 SGHVS and CDR2 FQNEAQ. DNA of the CDR3: TGTGCCAGCAGCACCCGAGGGTCCTACGAGCAGTACTTC. This sequence encodes CASSTRGSYEQYF.